This TCR beta chain is drawn from a study of identical twins. A single record per CDR3 protein comes from TCRdb applying MiXCR to the 5' RACE reads. The sample has some 210,000 distinct CDR3 sequences, roughly 15% seen once. Trimming cost V 8 bases and J 2 bases; bases outside gene matches: 3. The CDR3 extends over 13 amino acids. CDR1 is WNHNN, CDR2 SYGVQD, per germline (reference sequence). This sample was shared with a second study, whose subject was T cells expressing NK-cell markers. As reported in that work: Out of eight donors sequenced, seven tested HCMV-seropositive and the remaining one seronegative.

The source material was CD8+ T cells sorted from blood. V and J are TRBV10-1 and TRBJ2-1; TRBD1 matches at 7 bases. The clonotype originates from a woman between 18 and 29 years old in good health. For the CDR3, the DNA is TGCGCCAGCGAAGGGGGCCCCTACAATGAGCAGTTCTTC. This translates into CASEGGPYNEQFF.